This T cell receptor (beta chain) was observed in a study of OX40 agonist ivuxolimab in advanced cancers. Turning to the study itself: Each dose-escalation patient presented with hepatocellular carcinoma, melanoma, renal cell or head and neck cancer.

With 6 bases removed from V and 7 bases from J, the gap between germline ends came to 16 bases. This CDR3 is built from 13 residues. The germline CDR1 and CDR2 sequences are MNHNY and SVGAGI (reference sequence). Study-wide points: In the 0.1 to 3.0 mg/kg range, CD4+ and CD8+ blood T cells had expanded clonally by week 6.

Concerning this clone itself: The antigen is not known.

Using immunoSEQ multiplex PCR, the repertoire was profiled, and TCRdb retains in-frame clones only, with some absent. Of 65,000 to 75,000 clones in the sample, about 84% were seen once. If patients had autoimmune disease history or systemic immunosuppression, they were excluded. V usage is TRBV6-6 and J usage is TRBJ2-7, with D perhaps given as TRBD1 or TRBD2 (5 bases each). The sequence came from an adult with an advanced solid tumor such as melanoma, head and neck, liver or kidney cancer. The specimen comprised CD4+ or CD8+ T cells sorted from blood, sampled in a trial of the OX40 agonist ivuxolimab. This CDR3 is CASRTGAGREQYF. CDR3 coding DNA: TGTGCCAGCAGAACCGGGGCAGGGCGGGAGCAGTACTTC.